This TCR beta chain was identified during a study of human T cells and chemical hapten exposure. Time point noted: pre-sensitization, week 0. Treatment described: therapeutic diphenylcyclopropenone sensitization with weekly scalp DPC. Whole blood, unfractionated, served as the material for total RNA extraction. The V gene lost 6 bases and the J gene lost 4 bases, with 24 bases spanning the gap. Germline V gene sequence: CDR1 GTSNPN, CDR2 SVGIG (reference sequence). CDR3 length equals 16 residues. Single cDNA molecules in the library carried unique molecular identifiers attached during preparation. TCRdb fed the RACE reads into MiXCR, producing one record per CDR3 protein. The sample has about 120,000 distinct CDR3 sequences, about 14% seen once. This clonotype was detected ten times or more.

This clonotype originated in a woman under 30 with alopecia areata. Some clones in this sample may be carry-over from other donors' samples. The chain combines TRBV30 with TRBJ1-2; perhaps TRBD1 as D (6 bases). The specimen comprised whole blood, sampled in connection with sensitization to the hapten diphenylcyclopropenone (DPC). This chain's CDR3 is CACAQSAGGGPYGYTF. CDR3 bases: TGTGCCTGCGCCCAAAGTGCCGGCGGGGGGCCCTATGGCTACACCTTC.